The next 4 T cell receptor beta chains were all read from a single sample in a study of blood T cells in healthy people across ages. Alongside a J-beta primer mix, a sample-barcoded 5' primer served in a second PCR lasting roughly 6 to 12 cycles. Each CDR3 protein is one row after TCRdb ran MiXCR on the 5' RACE reads. Among approximately 780,000 distinct CDR3 sequences listed, around a quarter were seen once. The same sample was also studied in work on T cells of mothers and their children.

The sequencing input was blood. The receptors stem from a boy aged 10-17 years in good health.

The table lists this clonotype with a few counts. This sequence joins TRBV7-9 and TRBJ2-3; a possible D gene is TRBD2 (5 bases). Trimming pared 2 bases from V and 2 bases from J, leaving 14 bases between. Germline V gives CDR1 SEHNR, CDR2 FQNEAQ (reference sequence). The CDR3 loop spans 16 amino acids. The CDR3 protein is CASSLRRLAVTDTQYF. The CDR3 nucleotides are TGTGCCAGCAGCTTAAGGCGGCTAGCCGTCACAGATACGCAGTATTTT.

The chain has TRBV28 and TRBJ2-5, with 7 bases lining up with TRBD1. V shed 3 bases, J shed 4 bases, and the junction held 5 bases outside the gene matches. Germline loops: CDR1 MDHEN, CDR2 SYDVKM. There are 14 residues in the CDR3. The CDR3 region has the DNA TGTGCCAGCAGTTTTCCACAGGGGCGAGAGACCCAGTACTTC. Its translation is CASSFPQGRETQYF.

V gene TRBV12-3 or TRBV12-4 combines with J gene TRBJ2-2; perhaps TRBD2 as D (6 bases). The CDR3 has 16 amino acids. V lost 5 bases, J lost 4 bases, and 17 bases lay in between. The DNA for the CDR3 is TGTGCCAGCAGTCCTTCTAGCGTGACGGGCACCGGGGAGCTGTTTTTT. This sequence encodes CASSPSSVTGTGELFF.

The genes are TRBV12-3 or TRBV12-4 and TRBJ2-7; the D is unclear. The CDR3 sequence is 13 residues long. V shed 3 bases and J shed 6 bases, with 12 bases lying between them. In nucleotides, the CDR3 is TGTGCCAGCAGTTTGTCCGGGCTTGGCGAGCAGTACTTC. It codes for CASSLSGLGEQYF.